This entry lists 17 T cell receptor beta chains sequenced from one sample in a study of blood T cell repertoires in COVID-19. TCRdb keeps only in-frame clones here, not all; method: immunoSEQ multiplex PCR. The sample contains 350,000 or so clones, 89% of which appear only once. Sequenced material: peripheral blood. These receptors were collected from a woman aged 55 to 70 with COVID-19, enrolled during active disease.

This clone was counted between two and nine times. This rearrangement joins TRBV19 to TRBJ1-1; 8 bases align to TRBD1. The CDR3 consists of 16 residues. The V segment lost 4 bases and the J segment 6 bases; nucleotides outside the gene matches: 13. Germline CDR1 is LNHDA and CDR2 is SQIVND (reference sequence). CDR3 sequence reads: CASSTTSKTGAPEAFF. The CDR3 DNA reads as TGTGCCAGTAGTACCACCTCGAAGACAGGGGCCCCTGAAGCTTTCTTT. The entire variable domain, with the rest obtained from reference TRBV19 and TRBJ1-1, is as follows: DGGITQSPKYLFRKEGQNVTLSCEQNLNHDAMYWYRQDPGQGLRLIYYSQIVNDFQKGDIAEGYSVSREKKESFPLTVTSAQKNPTAFYLCASSTTSKTGAPEAFFGQGTRLTVV.

The chain employs TRBV19 and TRBJ1-2; D may be TRBD1 (6 bases). The CDR3 consists of 15 residues. The germline CDR1 and CDR2 sequences are LNHDA and SQIVND (reference sequence). V was shortened by 1 base and J by 5 bases, with 14 bases between the two germline ends. This CDR3 reads CASSIGVDSTYGYTF. The CDR3 DNA reads TGTGCCAGTAGTATAGGCGTGGACAGCACGTATGGCTACACCTTC.

The gene calls are TRBV6-5 and TRBJ1-5, with TRBD1 matching 9 bases. CDR1 is MNHEY and CDR2 is SVGAGI in the germline V gene. The CDR3 loop spans 15 amino acids. With 5 bases clipped from V and 6 bases from J, the junction kept 8 bases outside the gene matches. The CDR3 region has the DNA TGTGCCAGCAGTCCCAGCCCGGACAGGGGTCAGCCCCAGCATTTT. Translated, it gives CASSPSPDRGQPQHF.

J is TRBJ2-7 and V is TRBV30; a possible D gene is TRBD2 (8 bases). The CDR3 is made up of 18 amino acids. Germline V gene lookup returns CDR1 GTSNPN and CDR2 SVGIG (reference sequence). V was trimmed by 2 bases and J by 5 bases, leaving 28 bases between them. In nucleotides, the CDR3 is TGTGCCTGGAGTTCCCCCGGGACAGCGGGACTAGGAGGAGACGAGCAGTACTTC. This codes for CAWSSPGTAGLGGDEQYF.

This chain links TRBV30 with TRBJ2-7, with 8 bases matching TRBD1. Per the germline V gene, CDR1 is GTSNPN and CDR2 is SVGIG (reference sequence). The CDR3 is made up of 13 amino acids. V lost 1 base to trimming and J lost 6 bases; unmatched junction nucleotides: 5. The CDR3 DNA follows: TGTGCCTGGAGTGATGGACAGGGACTCGAGCAGTACTTC. Amino acid sequence: CAWSDGQGLEQYF. The whole variable domain, filled in from reference TRBV30 and TRBJ2-7, reads SQTIHQWPATLVQPVGSPLSLECTVEGTSNPNLYWYRQAAGRGLQLLFYSVGIGQISSEVPQNLSASRPQDRQFILSSKKLLLSDSGFYLCAWSDGQGLEQYFGPGTRLTVT.

CDR3 DNA sequence: TGTGCCAGCTCACCCGCGGGGCTTAACTATGGCTACACCTTC. Encoded protein: CASSPAGLNYGYTF. The V gene is TRBV18, the J gene TRBJ1-2, with TRBD1 as a possible D gene (5 bases). Germline values: CDR1 KGHSH, CDR2 LQKENI. The CDR3 runs 14 residues. Trimming stripped 3 bases from V and 1 base from J, with 9 bases between.

The chain recombines TRBV6-1 with TRBJ1-1, with D unresolved. The CDR3 loop spans 14 amino acids. The V and J ends lost 1 base and 7 bases respectively, with 13 bases between them. From germline, CDR1 is MNHNS and CDR2 SASEGT. The CDR3 loop reads CASSEDVGAGEAFF. CDR3 bases: TGTGCCAGCAGTGAAGATGTGGGAGCAGGTGAAGCTTTCTTT.

The genes are TRBV6-6 and TRBJ1-4; the D gene is possibly TRBD1 (6 bases). The germline gives CDR1 MNHNY, CDR2 SVGAGI (reference sequence). The V end lost 5 bases, the J end lost 5 bases, and 12 bases lay between the germline ends. The length of the CDR3 is 14 residues. The CDR3 nucleotides are TGTGCCAGCAGTGAGACAGGATTAAATGAAAAACTGTTTTTT. The encoded protein is CASSETGLNEKLFF.

This sequence joins TRBV5-1 and TRBJ2-1; 12 positions match TRBD2. Trimming cost V 5 bases and J 0 bases; bases outside gene matches: 12. In germline, CDR1 is SGHRS, CDR2 YFSETQ. The CDR3 loop spans 19 amino acids. The CDR3 nucleotides are TGCGCCAGCAGTCCCCGACTAGCGGGGGCCCCCAGCTCCTACAATGAGCAGTTCTTC. Protein sequence: CASSPRLAGAPSSYNEQFF.

This rearrangement joins TRBV11-3 to TRBJ2-1; 8 bases fit TRBD1. The CDR3 is made up of 16 amino acids. Looked up from germline, CDR1 is SGHNT and CDR2 is YENEEA. V lost 5 bases, J lost 0 bases, and 6 bases stayed unmatched. This chain's CDR3 is CASSGTGPSSYNEQFF. The CDR3 DNA reads TGTGCCAGCAGCGGGACAGGTCCCAGCTCCTACAATGAGCAGTTCTTC.

This clone has just a few counts. V gene TRBV6-5 combines with J gene TRBJ1-2; 7 bases are a match to TRBD1. CDR3 length: 14 residues. The junction had 5 bases not matched to a gene; V was cut back by 6 bases and J by 1 base. CDR1 and CDR2 from the germline V gene are MNHEY and SVGAGI. DNA of the CDR3: TGTGCCAGCAGGGGGACAGCTTTTAACTATGGCTACACCTTC. It specifies CASRGTAFNYGYTF.

The J gene is TRBJ1-2, the V gene TRBV6-5; 7 bases agree with TRBD1. V shed 5 bases and J 3 bases; nucleotides not matched to a gene: 6. Germline V gene lookup returns CDR1 MNHEY and CDR2 SVGAGI. This CDR3 contains 14 residues. The CDR3 nucleotides read TGTGCCAGCAGTCGAAAGGGGGCGTACTATGGCTACACCTTC. It specifies CASSRKGAYYGYTF.

V gene TRBV7-3 combines with J gene TRBJ1-4, with TRBD1 matching 9 bases. V lost 2 bases and J lost 7; bases outside the gene matches: 5. The CDR3 length is 15 residues. Germline-derived CDR1 and CDR2 are SGHTA and FQGTGA. The CDR3 here is CASSLSGQGGEKLFF. In DNA form, the CDR3 reads TGTGCCAGCAGCTTATCGGGACAGGGAGGTGAAAAACTGTTTTTT.

V is TRBV5-1 and J is TRBJ1-1; possible D gene TRBD1, 6 bases. V was pared by 2 bases and J by 1 base, with 9 bases between. Germline lookup yields CDR1 SGHRS and CDR2 YFSETQ. The CDR3 spans 14 residues. CDR3 amino acids: CASSFGTRNTEAFF. The CDR3 DNA sequence: TGCGCCAGCAGCTTCGGGACAAGGAACACTGAAGCTTTCTTT.

A single count supports this clone. The genes are TRBV5-1 and TRBJ1-1; 8 bases map to TRBD1. Looked up from germline, CDR1 is SGHRS and CDR2 is YFSETQ. The CDR3 spans 16 residues. Trimming removed 3 bases from V and 4 bases from J; junction bases left unmatched: 11. CDR3 region: CASSSQGAGIGTEAFF. In DNA form, the CDR3 reads TGCGCCAGCAGCTCCCAGGGGGCAGGGATAGGCACTGAAGCTTTCTTT.

The chain employs TRBV9 and TRBJ2-1; 8 bases line up with TRBD2. This CDR3 comprises 16 residues. CDR1 SGDLS and CDR2 YYNGEE come from the germline V gene. The V and J ends lost 1 base and 6 bases, in that order; junction bases with no gene match: 9. In DNA, the CDR3 is TGTGCCAGCAGCGTATTTGCGGCGGGGGGCGGCAATGAGCAGTTCTTC. Translating gives CASSVFAAGGGNEQFF. The full variable domain, rest sourced from reference TRBV9 and TRBJ2-1, is DSGVTQTPKHLITATGQRVTLRCSPRSGDLSVYWYQQSLDQGLQFLIQYYNGEERAKGNILERFSAQQFPDLHSELNLSSLELGDSALYFCASSVFAAGGGNEQFFGPGTRLTVL.

This chain uses TRBV12-3 or TRBV12-4 with TRBJ1-2; 12 nucleotides agree with TRBD1. J lost 13 bases, V lost 8 bases, and 5 bases had no gene match. The CDR3 runs 11 residues. The DNA of the CDR3 is TGTGCCAGCGGGGACAGGGGGCTGGCCACCTTC. Translating it yields CASGDRGLATF.